This TCR beta chain was captured by sequencing in a study of identical twins' blood T cells (dated by TCRdb to the early 2010s). For context, the study as a whole: The roughly 12 libraries, six for the alpha chain and six for the beta chain, yielded about 50 million Illumina reads in total. TCR alpha and beta chain repertoires of three pairs of monozygous twins were compared using next-generation sequencing to assess genetic influence on repertoire formation.

Library generation was performed with 5' RACE. For sequencing, an Illumina Genome Analyzer IIx was employed. RNA-based TCR cDNA libraries were prepared by a previously described protocol with several modifications. To prevent cross-contamination, sample-specific barcodes were introduced on both ends of each TCR cDNA library during cDNA synthesis and amplification. The authors' analysis ran thus. Each individual had between about 95,000 and nearly 550,000 identified clonotypes, and each library contained roughly 2 to 3.6 million CDR3-containing reads. Reads with improper barcode index combinations were discarded, and clonesets were then built for each library with the MiTCR software. While assembling CDR3 clonotypes, MiTCR corrected PCR and sequencing errors and either filtered or rescued low-quality reads. Artificial out-of-frame clonotypes were removed by being mapped to in-frame sequences, with one indel in the CDR3 allowed. To measure how similar V and J gene usage was between donors, Jensen-Shannon divergence was divided by mean entropy. TCRdb cleaned the public reads at Q25 with fastp, built clones with MiXCR and kept in-frame beta chains. Rows merge per CDR3 protein into single entries with the most common DNA and genes. TCRdb, not the original authors, processed these V and J calls. Within this sample are 350,000 to 400,000 distinct CDR3 sequences, with roughly 30% of them counted one time only. In total, the top ten clones hold approximately 6.6% of the sample.

V and J are trimmed by 6 bases and 6 bases, and the gene matches miss 11 bases of the junction. Spanning cysteine to phenylalanine, the CDR3 consists of 15 amino acids. The CDR3 DNA has 45 bases and is translated from base 1. CDR1 ENHRY and CDR2 SYGVKD are derived from the germline V gene. Results and caveats for the whole study, not just this receptor: Looking at the most abundant TCRbeta clonotypes, every donor had more CDR3 sequences in common with her twin than with unrelated donors. Because the twins were raised together, environmental influences could not be ruled out as an explanation for the similarity between twins. Twin pairs were reported to be markedly more alike in V gene usage than unrelated donors were, even when looking at non-selected out-of-frame TCRbeta clonotypes. The number of shared CDR3 clonotypes between two donors was mainly determined by the product of their cloneset sizes, and twins did not clearly deviate from this trend. The proposed role of the TCRalpha J segment in MHC recognition during thymic selection was stated to require validation by independent studies.

This clonotype was detected once. Its antigen is still unknown. No qualities accompany the bases; no much larger clone lies one base away. One read alone provides weak support. Six healthy women forming three monozygous twin pairs were used as donors. All three twin pairs had been raised together and were thought likely to have encountered the same vaccines and infectious agents. TCR cDNA libraries were prepared from RNA that was isolated from peripheral blood mononuclear cells. This sequence was found in a woman aged 18-55 years in good health. The sequenced material came from PBMCs. The chain joins TRBV10-3 to TRBJ1-2, with 9 middle bases fitting TRBD1. For the CDR3, the sequence is CAISQRDRAEDGYTF. The DNA sequence is as follows: TGTGCCATCAGCCAACGGGACAGGGCAGAAGATGGCTACACCTTC.